The T cell receptor (beta chain) described here comes from a study of blood T cell repertoires in COVID-19. Looking at the study overall: Acute and convalescent COVID-19 samples came from the United States, Italy and Spain. Nucleic acid was either cDNA or gDNA, and it came from T cells, B-cell-depleted T cells, or PBMCs.

Authors' analysis steps: Nucleated cell counts were estimated from reference gene primer amplification. TCRdb keeps only in-frame clones here, not all; method: immunoSEQ multiplex PCR. V, J and clone size derive from that table, while D and trimming were established from the DNA sequence. The sample holds around 55,000 clones, roughly 90% seen once. Trimming cost V 5 bases and J 7 bases; bases outside gene matches: 9. Per the germline V gene, CDR1 is SGHTA and CDR2 is FQGNSA. There are 14 residues in the CDR3. This receptor was identified in a human donor with active COVID-19. The donor label of this sample is uncertain. V usage is TRBV7-2 and J usage is TRBJ2-7; the match to TRBD2 covers 9 bases. Sample: peripheral blood. The CDR3 spells CASSQDTSGLEQYF. Here the CDR3 DNA reads TGTGCCAGCAGCCAGGACACTAGCGGGCTAGAGCAGTACTTC.